A selection of T cell receptor beta chains follows, all from one sample in a study of blood T cell repertoires in COVID-19. Here immunoSEQ multiplex PCR was the method, and the copy in TCRdb shows in-frame clones only, minus some. The data contain about 200,000 clones, about nine tenths of them singletons. The sequencing input was peripheral blood. The receptors come from a man younger than 30 with active or convalescent COVID-19. CDR3s leave out the opening cysteine and the closing phenylalanine or tryptophan. Fields, in order: V gene, D gene, J gene, CDR3 length, CDR3 protein. The D gene is left open where the match is weak.

TRBV30	-	TRBJ1-1	13	AWKTVVDLNTEAF
TRBV6-1	-	TRBJ1-1	11	ASSEYVNTEAF
TRBV30	TRBD1	TRBJ2-7	10	AWTTTGVEQY
TRBV7-9	-	TRBJ1-6	13	ASSATAYPVSPLH
TRBV11-2	TRBD2	TRBJ2-3	14	ASSLSGGAGTDTQY
TRBV5-4	TRBD2	TRBJ2-1	11	ASSPPGGDEQF
TRBV10-3	TRBD1	TRBJ1-1	11	AISGQGFTEAF
TRBV13	-	TRBJ1-2	10	ASSIGGYGYT
TRBV5-3	-	TRBJ1-1	14	ARSSTPGGEETEAF
TRBV10-2	TRBD1	TRBJ1-2	11	ASSEGADYGYT
TRBV12-3/TRBV12-4	TRBD2	TRBJ2-7	10	ASSGLAIEQY
TRBV18	TRBD1	TRBJ2-7	13	ASSPRQGNSDEQY
TRBV30	TRBD1	TRBJ1-4	11	AWRIAGQGMTN
TRBV3-1/TRBV3-2	-	TRBJ1-6	12	ASSQGARNSPLH
TRBV10-3	TRBD1	TRBJ2-7	12	AISESLGGHEQY
TRBV12-1	-	TRBJ1-5	12	ASSPRGGNQPQH
TRBV7-9	TRBD1	TRBJ1-1	12	ASSLRQGGTEAF
TRBV30	-	TRBJ2-1	12	AWSSFGRGVEQF
TRBV15	-	TRBJ1-2	12	ATSRGRGDYGYT
TRBV7-7	TRBD2	TRBJ2-5	13	ASSFASGGGETQY
TRBV6-1	TRBD1	TRBJ1-1	14	ASSEPGQGDGTEAF
TRBV18	TRBD1	TRBJ1-1	13	ASSRTGGMNTEAF
TRBV5-3	-	TRBJ1-1	12	ARSSNTGSTEAF
TRBV5-4	-	TRBJ1-6	12	ASSLEQAVTPLH
TRBV11-3	TRBD1	TRBJ1-2	16	ASSLESWDRGLNYGYT
TRBV6-5	TRBD1	TRBJ1-6	13	ASSRPGQGNSPLH
TRBV7-9	-	TRBJ1-5	12	ASSFGVGNQPQH
TRBV19	TRBD1	TRBJ1-5	12	ASTPDRDLQPQH
TRBV7-3	TRBD1	TRBJ2-3	12	ASSPGGSSDTQY
TRBV12-3/TRBV12-4	-	TRBJ2-3	9	ASTLLDTQY
TRBV6-5	-	TRBJ1-5	13	ASSRTGRRNQPQH
TRBV5-1	-	TRBJ2-2	12	ASSLGLDTGELF